One and the same sample provided the 14 T cell receptor beta chains below, sequenced in a study of vaccination and CD4 T cells after COVID-19. Sequencing of DNA taken from cultured CD4+ T cells relied on the Oncomine TCR Beta short-read assay. TCRdb redid the calling of the PCR reads with MiXCR, one entry per CDR3 protein. Here the sample spans approximately 12,000 distinct CDR3 sequences, 45% to 65% being singletons. Treatment: roughly nine-day PBMC culture with coronavirus spike peptide pools or control peptides (ViraFEST assay). These receptors' antigens are unknown. The material sequenced was CD4+ T cells from blood, cultured in vitro. The receptors come from a human donor who had recovered from COVID-19.

V and J are TRBV29-1 and TRBJ1-1; 11 nucleotides align to TRBD1. The CDR3 totals 13 residues. In germline, CDR1 is SQVTM, CDR2 ANQGSEA. With 5 bases clipped from V and 4 bases from J, the junction kept 3 bases outside the gene matches. The DNA for the CDR3 is TGCAGCGTTCTGGGGACAGGGGGCACTGAAGCTTTCTTT. It translates to CSVLGTGGTEAFF.

This clonotype was counted only a few times. The chain recombines TRBV7-6 with TRBJ1-5; the D gene is possibly TRBD1 (5 bases). Between the trimmed V and J ends, which lost 1 base and 4 bases, there was a span of 11 bases. CDR3 length equals 15 residues. The V gene's germline CDR1 is SGHVS and CDR2 FNYEAQ. In DNA, the CDR3 is TGTGCCAGCAGCTTAGTTTCAGGGCGTAATCAGCCCCAGCATTTT. Translation gives CASSLVSGRNQPQHF.

V and J are TRBV29-1 and TRBJ2-5; 7 bases align to TRBD1. The CDR3 is 12 residues long. Trimming at V came to 3 bases and at J to 8 bases, leaving 6 bases not matched to a gene. In germline, CDR1 is SQVTM, CDR2 ANQGSEA. The DNA of the CDR3 is TGCAGCGTTGAGACAGGGAAGAGAACCCAGTACTTC. Protein: CSVETGKRTQYF.

V gene TRBV6-5 combines with J gene TRBJ2-1; D is ambiguous. V was clipped by 6 bases and J by 10 bases, with 16 bases between them. The length of the CDR3 is 13 residues. Germline CDR1 and CDR2: MNHEY and SVGAGI. CDR3 loop: CASRDSVSREQFF. The CDR3 DNA sequence: TGTGCCAGCAGAGACTCGGTTTCCCGGGAGCAGTTCTTC.

V is TRBV20-1 and J is TRBJ2-5, with D possibly being TRBD1 or TRBD2 (5 bases each). This CDR3 is built from 15 residues. V was cut by 6 bases and J by 2 bases, with 19 bases left in between. Germline values: CDR1 DFQATT, CDR2 SNEGSKA (reference sequence). The CDR3 loop is CSAGAGTASQETQYF. The CDR3 DNA follows: TGCAGTGCCGGGGCAGGGACGGCTTCTCAAGAGACCCAGTACTTC.

This chain connects TRBV27 to TRBJ2-3; maybe TRBD1 (7 bases). The V gene lost 6 bases and the J gene lost 8 bases, with 21 bases spanning the gap. This CDR3 is 15 amino acids long. Germline values: CDR1 MNHEY, CDR2 SMNVEV (reference sequence). The DNA of the CDR3 is TGTGCCAGCAGCCTCACCGGGACAGTGGGAGGTACGCAGTATTTT. It is translated as CASSLTGTVGGTQYF.

CDR3 protein: CASSSHRVNTEAFF. CDR3 bases: TGTGCCAGCAGTTCCCACAGGGTGAACACTGAAGCTTTCTTT. The gene calls are TRBV6-2 or TRBV6-3 and TRBJ1-1, with a weak D call TRBD1 (6 bases). The CDR3 has 14 amino acids. V shed 4 bases and J shed 0 bases, with 9 bases lying between them. Germline CDR1 reads MNHEY; CDR2 reads SVGEGT.

This clonotype was recorded a few times. The chain joins TRBV7-3 to TRBJ1-2; 10 bases line up with TRBD1. V was clipped by 5 bases and J by 5 bases; unmatched bases: 5. This CDR3 has 14 amino acids. Germline CDR1 is SGHTA and CDR2 is FQGTGA. DNA of the CDR3: TGTGCCAGCAGCCAGACAGGGGGCGGTTATGGCTACACCTTC. Its protein is CASSQTGGGYGYTF.

In regard to this clonotype: A read error is likely, as this CDR3 ends without the conserved phenylalanine or tryptophan. The V gene is TRBV7-2, the J gene TRBJ2-1, with TRBD1 identical over 11 bases. The CDR3 extends over 17 amino acids. The J segment lost 5 bases and the V segment lost 2 bases, leaving 8 bases of the junction unmatched. CDR1 and CDR2 (germline): SGHTA, FQGNSA. The CDR3 loop reads CASSLRAPGQGDNEQFL. DNA of the CDR3: TGTGCCAGCAGCTTAAGAGCTCCGGGACAGGGGGACAATGAGCAGTTCCTC.

The chain recombines TRBV18 with TRBJ1-1, with D perhaps matching TRBD1 (5 bases). V lost 6 bases, J lost 3 bases, and 11 bases lay in between. The germline CDR1 and CDR2 sequences are KGHSH and LQKENI. The CDR3 totals 13 residues. The CDR3 DNA reads as TGTGCCAGCTCGCCCACCAGGGACACTGAAGCTTTCTTT. Its protein product is CASSPTRDTEAFF.

The chain uses TRBV6-1 and TRBJ1-1; maybe TRBD1 (6 bases). CDR3 length: 14 amino acids. In germline, CDR1 is MNHNS, CDR2 SASEGT. The V end lost 4 bases, the J end lost 6 bases, and 15 bases lay between the germline ends. The CDR3, as DNA: TGTGCCAGCAGTGGGGACACCCTAGGCGCTGAAGCTTTCTTT. Translated: CASSGDTLGAEAFF.

The chain uses TRBV19 and TRBJ1-2; D perhaps matches TRBD1 (6 bases). This CDR3 is built from 17 residues. The V and J ends lost 4 bases and 10 bases respectively, with 28 bases between them. Germline CDR1 is LNHDA and CDR2 is SQIVND (reference sequence). In DNA, the CDR3 is TGTGCCAGTAGTAACGACCTAGGGGGGTTAGAAGCGCGGCCCTACACCTTC. Translation gives CASSNDLGGLEARPYTF.

The gene calls are TRBV7-2 and TRBJ2-7; weak D call: TRBD2 (5 bases). The CDR3 loop spans 14 amino acids. Deletions cut 6 bases from V and 3 bases from J, with 15 bases between. The V gene's germline CDR1 is SGHTA and CDR2 FQGNSA. The CDR3 coding sequence is TGTGCCAGCAGGCTGACCGAGGAGGTCTACGAGCAGTACTTC. Translation: CASRLTEEVYEQYF.

The CDR3 sequence is CSAQSSSSYEQYF. CDR3 DNA sequence: TGCAGTGCTCAAAGTTCGAGCTCCTACGAGCAGTACTTC. This chain connects TRBV20-1 to TRBJ2-7; the D is unclear. The CDR3 extends over 13 amino acids. Germline CDR1 DFQATT, CDR2 SNEGSKA (reference sequence). V dropped 5 bases and J dropped 0 bases, with 11 bases sitting between them.